The TCR beta chain described here comes from a study of vaccination and CD4 T cells after COVID-19. At the level of the study: PCR on nasal swabs identified SARS-CoV-2 in convalescent patients, of whom fewer than 10 were mild and one severe. Overlapping SARS-CoV-2, HCoV-NL63, HCoV-OC43 and HCoV-229E spike peptides stimulated the cells.

V lost 4 bases and J 3 bases, leaving 19 bases between the germline ends. Germline V lookup: CDR1 SGHTA, CDR2 FQGNSA. This CDR3 is 16 amino acids long. Notes on this clonotype: The antigen is unknown.

The study sequenced cultured CD4+ T cell DNA using the Oncomine TCR Beta short-read assay. MiXCR, run by TCRdb on the PCR reads, gives a single entry per CDR3 protein. This sample has some 15,000 distinct CDR3 sequences; roughly 50% occur once, and the top ten carry approximately 7.8%. Treatment in this sample: approximately 9-day PBMC culture with coronavirus spike peptide pools or control peptides (ViraFEST assay). The ViraFEST method relied on peptide pools to expand antigen-specific T cells, followed by TCR sequencing. The chain is built from TRBV7-2 and TRBJ2-7, with D maybe TRBD1 (8 bases). The specimen sequenced was CD4+ T cells from blood, cultured in vitro. The clonotype comes from a human donor who had recovered from COVID-19. The CDR3 reads CASSSGQGGTDYEQYF. CDR3 DNA: TGTGCCAGCAGCTCTGGACAGGGAGGGACAGACTACGAGCAGTACTTC.